These 6 T cell receptor beta chains were sequenced from one sample in a study of OX40 agonist ivuxolimab in advanced cancers. Produced via immunoSEQ multiplex PCR; TCRdb's table is partial and in-frame only. Here the sample spans fewer than 120,000 clones, 89% being singletons. Specimen: CD4+ or CD8+ T cells sorted from blood, collected in a trial of the OX40 agonist ivuxolimab. These receptors were obtained from an adult with an advanced solid tumor such as melanoma, head and neck, liver or kidney cancer.

The chain links TRBV7-9 to TRBJ2-5; TRBD2 matches at 13 bases. V was clipped by 1 base and J by 4 bases; unmatched bases: 9. Germline loops: CDR1 SEHNR, CDR2 FQNEAQ (reference sequence). The CDR3 length is 18 residues. The CDR3 reads CASSLGGLAGKRGETQYF. CDR3 bases: TGTGCCAGCAGCTTAGGGGGACTAGCGGGAAAGAGGGGAGAGACCCAGTACTTC.

The chain uses TRBV29-1 and TRBJ1-4, with a possible D match to TRBD1 (6 bases). The V end lost 4 bases, the J end lost 7 bases, and 25 bases lay between the germline ends. Per the germline V gene, CDR1 is SQVTM and CDR2 is ANQGSEA. The CDR3 totals 17 residues. Written as DNA, the CDR3 is TGCAGCGTTGGGGGACATCAAAAGACCCTGCGCCGTGAAAAACTGTTTTTT. It yields the protein CSVGGHQKTLRREKLFF.

The gene calls are TRBV10-3 and TRBJ1-6; 10 bases are a match to TRBD1. The V and J ends lost 0 bases and 8 bases, in that order; junction bases with no gene match: 7. CDR1 is ENHRY, CDR2 SYGVKD, per germline. The CDR3 contains 17 residues. The CDR3 sequence is CAISESKTGGRDSPLHF. For the CDR3, the DNA is TGTGCCATCAGTGAGTCCAAGACAGGGGGCCGTGATTCACCCCTCCACTTT.

This rearrangement joins TRBV27 to TRBJ2-2, with 10 positions matching TRBD2. V shed 3 bases, J shed 5 bases, and the junction held 9 bases outside the gene matches. The germline CDR1 and CDR2 sequences are MNHEY and SMNVEV (reference sequence). The CDR3 length is 17 residues. CDR3 region: CASSFNGEREGTGELFF. CDR3 DNA: TGTGCCAGCAGTTTTAACGGGGAGCGGGAGGGAACCGGGGAGCTGTTTTTT.

CDR3 region: CASSSTGVPNEKLFF. DNA for the CDR3: TGTGCCAGCAGCAGTACAGGGGTCCCTAATGAAAAACTGTTTTTT. J is TRBJ1-4 and V is TRBV7-6; 7 bases match TRBD1. Germline V gene sequence: CDR1 SGHVS, CDR2 FNYEAQ. This CDR3 is 15 amino acids long. Trimming took 5 bases from V and 3 from J; bases not matched to a gene: 6.

The rearrangement joins TRBV5-1 to TRBJ1-4, with D perhaps TRBD1 (5 bases). The V gene lost 4 bases and the J gene lost 8 bases, with 15 bases spanning the gap. Germline V gene data show CDR1 as SGHRS and CDR2 as YFSETQ. CDR3 length: 14 residues. CDR3 sequence: CASSPGQAGEKLFF. CDR3 coding DNA: TGCGCCAGCAGCCCGGGGCAGGCAGGGGAAAAACTGTTTTTT.